This T cell receptor beta chain derives from a study of blood T cell repertoires in COVID-19. The overall study: In each case, the material was cDNA or gDNA derived from T cells, B-cell-depleted T cells, or PBMCs.

This clone has a handful of counts. Per the original methods: The authors estimated nucleated cell counts from reference gene primer amplification. TCRdb keeps only in-frame clones here, not all; method: immunoSEQ multiplex PCR. V and J calls and clone size are those listed in that table; D and trimming were worked out from the DNA. The sample gives 15,000 to 20,000 clones, 90% to 95% of which show up once; approximately 4.2% is in the top ten. Sequencing input: peripheral blood. The sequence was collected from a man between 60 and 75 years old with active COVID-19.

CDR3 coding DNA: TGCGCCAGCAGCTTGGACGGGCAGGGCTCCGGGGAGCTGTTTTTT. This translates into CASSLDGQGSGELFF. The chain is built from TRBV5-1 and TRBJ2-2, with D tentatively TRBD1 (5 bases). The germline gives CDR1 SGHRS, CDR2 YFSETQ. This CDR3 contains 15 residues. V dropped 0 bases and J dropped 6 bases, with 12 bases sitting between them.